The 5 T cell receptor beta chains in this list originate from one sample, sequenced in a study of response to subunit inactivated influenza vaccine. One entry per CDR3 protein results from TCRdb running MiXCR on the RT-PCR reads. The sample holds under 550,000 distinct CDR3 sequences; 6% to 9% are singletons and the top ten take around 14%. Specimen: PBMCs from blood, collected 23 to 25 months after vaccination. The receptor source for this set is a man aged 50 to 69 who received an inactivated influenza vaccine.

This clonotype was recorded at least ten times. The CDR3: CASSFRDRGSEAFF. In DNA form, the CDR3 reads TGTGCCAGCAGTTTTCGGGACAGGGGCTCTGAAGCTTTCTTT. The J gene is TRBJ1-1, the V gene TRBV12-3 or TRBV12-4, with 10 bases lining up with TRBD1. Trimming cost V 3 bases and J 6 bases; bases outside gene matches: 4. The CDR3 is 14 amino acids.

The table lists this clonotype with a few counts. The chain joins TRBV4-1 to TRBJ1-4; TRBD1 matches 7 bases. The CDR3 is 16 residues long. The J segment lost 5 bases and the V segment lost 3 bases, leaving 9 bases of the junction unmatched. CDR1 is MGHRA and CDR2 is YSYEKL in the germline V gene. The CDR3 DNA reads TGCGCCAGCAGCCAGGGACAGACACCTGGGAATGAAAAACTGTTTTTT. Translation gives CASSQGQTPGNEKLFF.

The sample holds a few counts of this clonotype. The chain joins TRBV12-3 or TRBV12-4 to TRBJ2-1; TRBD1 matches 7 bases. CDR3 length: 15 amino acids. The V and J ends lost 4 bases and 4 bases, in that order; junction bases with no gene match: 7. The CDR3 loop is CASSSRQGWYNEQFF. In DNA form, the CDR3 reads TGTGCCAGCAGTTCCCGACAGGGTTGGTACAATGAGCAGTTCTTC.

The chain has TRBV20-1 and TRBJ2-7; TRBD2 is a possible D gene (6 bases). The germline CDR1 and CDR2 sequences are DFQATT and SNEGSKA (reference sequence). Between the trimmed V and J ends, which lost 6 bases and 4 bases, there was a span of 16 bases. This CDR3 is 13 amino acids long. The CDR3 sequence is CSARGPGGYEQYF. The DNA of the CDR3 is TGCAGTGCCCGAGGGCCCGGGGGATACGAGCAGTACTTC.

The CDR3 DNA is TGCGCCAGCAGCTTGGCCTCTCAGGGGTCTGAAGCTTTCTTT. Translation gives CASSLASQGSEAFF. The V call is TRBV5-1, the J call TRBJ1-1; D is perhaps TRBD1 (6 bases). The germline V gene has CDR1 SGHRS and CDR2 YFSETQ. V shed 0 bases and J shed 6 bases, with 12 bases lying between them. This CDR3 comprises 14 residues.